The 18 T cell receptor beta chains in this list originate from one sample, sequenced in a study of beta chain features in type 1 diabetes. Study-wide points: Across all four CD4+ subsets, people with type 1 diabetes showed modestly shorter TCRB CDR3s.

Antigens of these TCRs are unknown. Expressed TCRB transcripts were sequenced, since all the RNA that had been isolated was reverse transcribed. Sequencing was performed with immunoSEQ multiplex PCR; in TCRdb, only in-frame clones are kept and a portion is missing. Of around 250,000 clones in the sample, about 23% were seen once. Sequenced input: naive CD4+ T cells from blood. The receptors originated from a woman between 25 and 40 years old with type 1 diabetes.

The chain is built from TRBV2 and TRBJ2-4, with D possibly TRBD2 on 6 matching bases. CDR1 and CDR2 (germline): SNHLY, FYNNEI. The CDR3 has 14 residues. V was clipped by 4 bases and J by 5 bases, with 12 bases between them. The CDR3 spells CASSAPPGENIQYF. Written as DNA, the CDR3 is TGTGCCAGCAGTGCCCCACCGGGAGAAAACATTCAGTACTTC.

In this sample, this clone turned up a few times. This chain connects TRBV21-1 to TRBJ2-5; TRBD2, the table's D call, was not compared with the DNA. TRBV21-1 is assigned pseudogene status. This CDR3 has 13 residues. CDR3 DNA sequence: TGTGCCAGCAGAACCCCATGGGGAGCGCCCCAGTACTTC. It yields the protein CASRTPWGAPQYF.

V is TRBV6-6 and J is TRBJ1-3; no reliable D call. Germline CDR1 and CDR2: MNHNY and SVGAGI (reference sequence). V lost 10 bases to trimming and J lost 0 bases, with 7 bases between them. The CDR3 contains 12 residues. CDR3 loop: CATGASGNTIYF. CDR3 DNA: TGTGCCACAGGCGCCTCTGGAAACACCATATATTTT.

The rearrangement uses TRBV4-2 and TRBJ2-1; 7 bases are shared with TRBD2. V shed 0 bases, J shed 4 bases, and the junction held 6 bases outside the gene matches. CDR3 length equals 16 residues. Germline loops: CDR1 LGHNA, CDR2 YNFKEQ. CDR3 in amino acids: CASSQDYRGGYNEQFF. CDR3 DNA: TGTGCCAGCAGCCAAGACTATAGGGGAGGGTACAATGAGCAGTTCTTC.

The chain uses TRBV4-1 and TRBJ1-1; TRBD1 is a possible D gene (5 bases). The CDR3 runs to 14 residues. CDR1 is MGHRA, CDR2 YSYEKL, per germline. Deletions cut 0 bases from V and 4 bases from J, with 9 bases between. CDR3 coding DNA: TGCGCCAGCAGCCAAGACAGGGAGGGCACTGAAGCTTTCTTT. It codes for CASSQDREGTEAFF.

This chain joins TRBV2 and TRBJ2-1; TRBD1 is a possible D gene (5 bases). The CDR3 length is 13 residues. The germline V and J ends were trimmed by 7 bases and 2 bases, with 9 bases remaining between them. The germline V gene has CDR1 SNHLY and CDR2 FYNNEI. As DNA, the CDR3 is TGTGCCAGCACAGGGTTGGCCTACAATGAGCAGTTCTTC. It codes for CASTGLAYNEQFF.

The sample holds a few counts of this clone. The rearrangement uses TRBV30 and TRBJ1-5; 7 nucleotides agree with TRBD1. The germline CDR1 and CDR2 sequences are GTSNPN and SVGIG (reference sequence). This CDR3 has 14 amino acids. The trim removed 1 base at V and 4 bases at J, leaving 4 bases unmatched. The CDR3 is CAWSAGQLNQPQHF. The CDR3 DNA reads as TGTGCCTGGAGTGCGGGACAGTTAAATCAGCCCCAGCATTTT.

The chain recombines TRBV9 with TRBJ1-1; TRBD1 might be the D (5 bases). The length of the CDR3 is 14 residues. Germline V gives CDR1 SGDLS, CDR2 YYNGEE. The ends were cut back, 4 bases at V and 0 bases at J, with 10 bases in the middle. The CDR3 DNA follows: TGTGCCAGCAGCTCGGACATCATGAACACTGAAGCTTTCTTT. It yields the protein CASSSDIMNTEAFF.

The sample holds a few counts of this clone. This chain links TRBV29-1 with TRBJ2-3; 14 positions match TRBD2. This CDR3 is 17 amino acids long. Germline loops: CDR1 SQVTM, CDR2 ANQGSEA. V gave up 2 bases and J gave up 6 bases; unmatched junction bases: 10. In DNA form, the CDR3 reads TGCAGCGTTGAAAGGGTGGGACTAGCGGGAGAAGTGGATACGCAGTATTTT. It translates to CSVERVGLAGEVDTQYF.

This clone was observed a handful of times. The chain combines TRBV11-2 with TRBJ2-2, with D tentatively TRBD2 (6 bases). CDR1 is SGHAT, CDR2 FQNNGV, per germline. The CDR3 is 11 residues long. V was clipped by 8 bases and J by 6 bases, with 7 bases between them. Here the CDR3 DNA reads TGTGCCAGCTCGGGGGCCGGGGAGCTGTTTTTT. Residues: CASSGAGELFF.

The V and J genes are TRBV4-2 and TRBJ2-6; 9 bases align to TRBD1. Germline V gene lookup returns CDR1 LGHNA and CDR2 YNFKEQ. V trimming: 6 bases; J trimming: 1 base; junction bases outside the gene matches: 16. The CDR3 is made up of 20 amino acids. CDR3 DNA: TGTGCCAGCAGGCGCATGGGGTTGGGACAGGGTTTGTCTGGGGCCAACGTCCTGACTTTC. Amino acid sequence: CASRRMGLGQGLSGANVLTF.

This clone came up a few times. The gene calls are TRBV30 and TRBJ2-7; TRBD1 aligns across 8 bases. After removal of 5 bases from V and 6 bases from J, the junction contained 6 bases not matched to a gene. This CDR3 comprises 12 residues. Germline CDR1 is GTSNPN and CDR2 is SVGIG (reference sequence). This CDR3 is CAWSQGAGEQYF. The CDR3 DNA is TGTGCCTGGTCTCAGGGGGCGGGCGAGCAGTACTTC.

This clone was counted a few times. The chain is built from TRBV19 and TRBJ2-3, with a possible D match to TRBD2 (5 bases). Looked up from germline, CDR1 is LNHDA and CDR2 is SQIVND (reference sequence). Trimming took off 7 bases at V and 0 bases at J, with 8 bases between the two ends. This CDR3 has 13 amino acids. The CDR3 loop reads CASKERSTDTQYF. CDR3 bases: TGTGCCAGTAAGGAGCGGAGCACAGATACGCAGTATTTT.

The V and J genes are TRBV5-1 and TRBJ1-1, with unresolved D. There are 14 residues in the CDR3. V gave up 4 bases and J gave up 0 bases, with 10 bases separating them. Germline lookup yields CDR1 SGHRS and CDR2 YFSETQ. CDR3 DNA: TGCGCCAGCAGCGGAAGAGACATGAACACTGAAGCTTTCTTT. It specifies CASSGRDMNTEAFF.

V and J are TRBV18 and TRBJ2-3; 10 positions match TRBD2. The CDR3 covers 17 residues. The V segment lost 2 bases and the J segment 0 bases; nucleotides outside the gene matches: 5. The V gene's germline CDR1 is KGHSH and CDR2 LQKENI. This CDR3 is CASSPVGLADSTDTQYF. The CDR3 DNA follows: TGTGCCAGCTCACCAGTTGGACTAGCGGACAGCACAGATACGCAGTATTTT.

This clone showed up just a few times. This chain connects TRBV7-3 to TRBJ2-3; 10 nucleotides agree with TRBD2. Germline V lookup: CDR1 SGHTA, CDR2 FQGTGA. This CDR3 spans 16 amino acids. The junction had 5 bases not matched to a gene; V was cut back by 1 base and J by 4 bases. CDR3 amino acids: CASSLRLAGEADTQYF. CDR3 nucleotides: TGTGCCAGCAGCTTAAGGCTAGCGGGAGAGGCAGATACGCAGTATTTT.

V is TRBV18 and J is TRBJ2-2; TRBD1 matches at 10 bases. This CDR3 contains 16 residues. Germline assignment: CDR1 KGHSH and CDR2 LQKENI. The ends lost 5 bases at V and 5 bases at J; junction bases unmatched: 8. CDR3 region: CASSTLGTGDTGELFF. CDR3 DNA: TGTGCCAGCTCAACACTCGGGACAGGGGATACCGGGGAGCTGTTTTTT. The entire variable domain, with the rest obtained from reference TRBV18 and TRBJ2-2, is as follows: NAGVMQNPRHLVRRRGQEARLRCSPMKGHSHVYWYRQLPEEGLKFMVYLQKENIIDESGMPKERFSAEFPKEGPSILRIQQVVRGDSAAYFCASSTLGTGDTGELFFGEGSRLTVL.

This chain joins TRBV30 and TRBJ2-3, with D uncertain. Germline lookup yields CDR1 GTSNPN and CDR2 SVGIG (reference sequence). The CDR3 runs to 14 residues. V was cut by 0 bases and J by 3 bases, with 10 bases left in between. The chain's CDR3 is CAWSVRLGTDTQYF. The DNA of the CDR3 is TGTGCCTGGAGTGTACGACTCGGGACAGATACGCAGTATTTT.